The entry below gives a single T cell receptor (beta chain) sequence along with its context. Its cognate antigen is unknown. A much larger clone lies one base from this, so it may be a read error. Study-level points and caveats: Greatest tumor Treg TCR overlap was with tumor naive CD4+ cells. Larger-cohort validation covered only one TCR beta V-J rearrangement.

This CDR3 spans 13 amino acids. The germline V and J ends were trimmed by 5 bases and 6 bases, with 10 bases remaining between them. Looked up from germline, CDR1 is PRHDT and CDR2 is FYEKMQ (reference sequence). Constant-region reverse primers amplified full-length variable regions, followed by semi-nested Nested Universal Primer A PCR. Using its own MiXCR run on the 5' RACE reads, TCRdb lists one record per CDR3 protein. The sample carries 35,000 to 45,000 distinct CDR3 sequences, around a fifth recorded once. Treg sorting used a CD4+CD25+CD127-/low gate. The sequenced material came from Tregs sorted from a lymph node. The clonotype originates from a female donor with breast cancer. The rearrangement links TRBV13 to TRBJ1-4; a possible D gene is TRBD1 (5 bases). The CDR3 DNA sequence: TGTGCCAGCAGCCCGTCCAGGGATGAAAAACTGTTTTTT. Translating gives CASSPSRDEKLFF.